These 24 T cell receptor beta chains came from one sample sequenced in a study of OX40 agonist ivuxolimab in advanced cancers. Data came from immunoSEQ multiplex PCR; TCRdb stores just in-frame clones and leaves some out. Of some 74,000 clones in the sample, over 75% were seen once. This sample comprised CD4+ or CD8+ T cells sorted from blood, obtained in a trial of the OX40 agonist ivuxolimab. These receptors all stem from an adult with an advanced solid tumor such as melanoma, head and neck, liver or kidney cancer.

The V call is TRBV5-1, the J call TRBJ2-7, with D unresolved. The V end lost 0 bases, the J end lost 5 bases, and 9 bases lay between the germline ends. Germline lookup yields CDR1 SGHRS and CDR2 YFSETQ. The CDR3 spans 13 residues. The DNA for the CDR3 is TGCGCCAGCAGCTTGGGGGGATTGGACGAGCAGTACTTC. This encodes CASSLGGLDEQYF. The full variable domain, in which reference TRBV5-1 and TRBJ2-7 provide the parts outside the CDR3, is KAGVTQTPRYLIKTRGQQVTLSCSPISGHRSVSWYQQTPGQGLQFLFEYFSETQRNKGNFPGRFSGRQFSNSRSEMNVSTLELGDSALYLCASSLGGLDEQYFGPGTRLTVT.

This clone was recorded a few times. J is TRBJ1-3 and V is TRBV7-2; D might be TRBD1 (6 bases). Trimming took off 2 bases at V and 7 bases at J, with 15 bases between the two ends. Germline V gives CDR1 SGHTA, CDR2 FQGNSA. The CDR3 is 15 amino acids. This chain's CDR3 is CASSLLGASINTIYF. The CDR3 nucleotides read TGTGCCAGCAGCTTACTGGGGGCATCAATCAACACCATATATTTT.

The V and J genes are TRBV6-1 and TRBJ2-3; TRBD2 matches 11 bases. V shed 7 bases, J shed 0 bases, and the junction held 0 bases outside the gene matches. This CDR3 has 14 residues. Germline lookup yields CDR1 MNHNS and CDR2 SASEGT. CDR3 coding DNA: TGTGCCAGCACTAGCGGGAGGAGCACAGATACGCAGTATTTT. Translation gives CASTSGRSTDTQYF.

The gene calls are TRBV28 and TRBJ1-1; 10 nucleotides match TRBD1. Germline CDR1 reads MDHEN; CDR2 reads SYDVKM. The CDR3 is 14 amino acids. With 5 bases clipped from V and 10 bases from J, the junction kept 10 bases outside the gene matches. The CDR3 DNA reads TGTGCCAGCAGTCCCTGGGGACAGGGGAGGAGAGCTTTCTTT. It specifies CASSPWGQGRRAFF.

The J gene is TRBJ2-1, the V gene TRBV4-3, with 16 bases fitting TRBD2. This CDR3 region has 16 residues. J lost 0 bases, V lost 11 bases, and 4 bases had no gene match. The V gene's germline CDR1 is LGHNA and CDR2 YSLEER. CDR3: CASGLAGGGSYNEQFF. CDR3 sequence (DNA): TGCGCCTCGGGACTAGCGGGAGGGGGCTCCTACAATGAGCAGTTCTTC.

The genes are TRBV13 and TRBJ1-1; the D is unclear. Trimming took off 3 bases at V and 0 bases at J, with 5 bases between the two ends. The germline V gene encodes CDR1 PRHDT and CDR2 FYEKMQ (reference sequence). The CDR3 contains 13 residues. In DNA, the CDR3 is TGTGCCAGCAGCTTGACGGTGAACACTGAAGCTTTCTTT. Translated: CASSLTVNTEAFF. Drawing the rest from reference TRBV13 and TRBJ1-1, the complete variable domain is AAGVIQSPRHLIKEKRETATLKCYPIPRHDTVYWYQQGPGQDPQFLISFYEKMQSDKGSIPDRFSAQQFSDYHSELNMSSLELGDSALYFCASSLTVNTEAFFGQGTRLTVV.

The chain carries TRBV5-4 and TRBJ2-3; a weak D match, TRBD1 (5 bases). Trimming cost V 1 base and J 7 bases, with 22 bases left between them. Germline-derived CDR1 and CDR2 are SGHNT and YYREEE (reference sequence). There are 17 residues in the CDR3. The CDR3 region is CASSLFPKGPRGNTQYF. Written as DNA, the CDR3 is TGTGCCAGCAGCTTGTTCCCAAAGGGGCCGCGCGGAAATACGCAGTATTTT.

This clone is a singleton in its sample. The genes are TRBV5-6 and TRBJ2-1; TRBD2 agrees at 13 bases. Germline V CDR1 and CDR2: SGHDT, YYEEEE. This CDR3 has 16 residues. J gave up 7 bases and V 4 bases, and 8 bases lay outside the gene matches. Here the CDR3 DNA reads TGTGCCAGCAGCCTGCCGGGACTAGCGGGATTGAATGAGCAGTTCTTC. Translation gives CASSLPGLAGLNEQFF.

This rearrangement joins TRBV28 to TRBJ1-2; the D gene is possibly TRBD1 (5 bases). Looked up from germline, CDR1 is MDHEN and CDR2 is SYDVKM. The V end lost 7 bases, the J end lost 4 bases, and 25 bases lay between the germline ends. The CDR3 sequence is 17 residues long. For the CDR3, the DNA is TGTGCCAGCACTACCCCGGGTATGGGGGGGGTAGGCTATGGCTACACCTTC. Encoded protein: CASTTPGMGGVGYGYTF.

The J gene is TRBJ1-2, the V gene TRBV5-1; D might be TRBD1 (6 bases). The length of the CDR3 is 13 residues. Germline CDR1 reads SGHRS; CDR2 reads YFSETQ. Trimming took off 0 bases at V and 5 bases at J, with 8 bases between the two ends. CDR3 bases: TGCGCCAGCAGCTTGGATCAGGGGTATGGCTACACCTTC. As protein: CASSLDQGYGYTF.

This rearrangement joins TRBV5-5 to TRBJ2-2; the D is unclear. The CDR3 runs to 14 residues. CDR1 and CDR2 from the germline V gene are SGHKS and YYEKEE (reference sequence). V dropped 0 bases and J dropped 0 bases, with 3 bases sitting between them. CDR3 sequence: CASSLEPNTGELFF. The DNA of the CDR3 is TGTGCCAGCAGCTTGGAACCGAACACCGGGGAGCTGTTTTTT. Variable domain in full (rest from reference TRBV5-5 and TRBJ2-2): DAGVTQSPTHLIKTRGQQVTLRCSPISGHKSVSWYQQVLGQGPQFIFQYYEKEERGRGNFPDRFSARQFPNYSSELNVNALLLGDSALYLCASSLEPNTGELFFGEGSRLTVL.

The genes are TRBV28 and TRBJ2-7, with 7 nucleotides matching TRBD2. The CDR3 is made up of 13 amino acids. Germline values: CDR1 MDHEN, CDR2 SYDVKM. The ends lost 8 bases at V and 4 bases at J; junction bases unmatched: 8. In DNA form, the CDR3 reads TGTGCCAGCGGGGGGGGTGGTATATACGAGCAGTACTTC. Protein: CASGGGGIYEQYF. The variable domain in full, completed from reference TRBV28 and TRBJ2-7, reads DVKVTQSSRYLVKRTGEKVFLECVQDMDHENMFWYRQDPGLGLRLIYFSYDVKMKEKGDIPEGYSVSREKKERFSLILESASTNQTSMYLCASGGGGIYEQYFGPGTRLTVT.

The rearrangement joins TRBV18 to TRBJ2-7, with 8 bases lining up with TRBD1. V was pared by 5 bases and J by 4 bases, with 7 bases of the junction left unmatched. The CDR3 loop spans 14 amino acids. The germline V gene has CDR1 KGHSH and CDR2 LQKENI. Here the CDR3 reads CASSTGTGEYEQYF. The CDR3 nucleotides read TGTGCCAGCTCAACCGGGACAGGTGAATACGAGCAGTACTTC.

The chain recombines TRBV15 with TRBJ2-6; the D is unclear. The CDR3 is 15 residues long. CDR1 and CDR2 from the germline V gene are LNHNV and YYDKDF (reference sequence). V lost 1 base, J lost 0 bases, and 4 bases lay in between. The CDR3 spells CATSRVSSGANVLTF. The DNA of the CDR3 is TGTGCCACCAGCAGAGTAAGCTCTGGGGCCAACGTCCTGACTTTC. Looking up the rest from reference TRBV15 and TRBJ2-6 gives the full variable domain: DAMVIQNPRYQVTQFGKPVTLSCSQTLNHNVMYWYQQKSSQAPKLLFHYYDKDFNNEADTPDNFQSRRPNTSFCFLDIRSPGLGDTAMYLCATSRVSSGANVLTFGAGSRLTVL.

The J gene is TRBJ2-1, the V gene TRBV10-3, with no clear D. V was trimmed by 6 bases and J by 6 bases, leaving 18 bases between them. Germline V gives CDR1 ENHRY, CDR2 SYGVKD. CDR3 length equals 15 residues. CDR3 nucleotides: TGTGCCATCAGGACTGGTACCTCAGACTCCAATGAGCAGTTCTTC. It yields the protein CAIRTGTSDSNEQFF.

This chain uses TRBV18 with TRBJ1-5; D may be TRBD1 (5 bases). Between the trimmed V and J ends, which lost 3 bases and 4 bases, there was a span of 10 bases. The germline V gene encodes CDR1 KGHSH and CDR2 LQKENI. This CDR3 has 14 residues. DNA of the CDR3: TGTGCCAGCTCACCTCAGGGTGTGAATCAGCCCCAGCATTTT. It specifies CASSPQGVNQPQHF.

The chain has TRBV27 and TRBJ2-7; D gene uncertain. Germline CDR1 MNHEY, CDR2 SMNVEV (reference sequence). Between the trimmed V and J ends, which lost 8 bases and 3 bases, there was a span of 11 bases. The CDR3 covers 12 residues. The CDR3 reads CASRRGSYEQYF. In nucleotides, the CDR3 is TGTGCCAGCCGTAGAGGCAGCTACGAGCAGTACTTC.

The chain carries TRBV5-8 and TRBJ1-5, with D possibly being TRBD1 (5 bases). Germline CDR1 is SGHTS and CDR2 is YDEGEE. The length of the CDR3 is 15 residues. V was trimmed by 4 bases and J by 2 bases, leaving 13 bases between them. The CDR3 DNA sequence: TGTGCCAGCAGCCGAGGGGTAGTGGGCAATCAGCCCCAGCATTTT. Its protein product is CASSRGVVGNQPQHF. Full variable domain (remainder filled in from reference TRBV5-8 and TRBJ1-5): EAGVTQSPTHLIKTRGQQATLRCSPISGHTSVYWYQQALGLGLQFLLWYDEGEERNRGNFPPRFSGRQFPNYSSELNVNALELEDSALYLCASSRGVVGNQPQHFGDGTRLSIL.

In this sample, this clone turned up once. The chain couples TRBV5-4 to TRBJ2-7; 9 bases line up with TRBD2. CDR3 length equals 14 residues. The germline V gene has CDR1 SGHNT and CDR2 YYREEE (reference sequence). V was pared by 2 bases and J by 0 bases, with 0 bases of the junction left unmatched. The CDR3 region has the DNA TGTGCCAGCAGCTTTAGCGGGAGCTCCTACGAGCAGTACTTC. It is translated as CASSFSGSSYEQYF.

The chain links TRBV2 to TRBJ2-1, with D possibly TRBD2 on 5 matching bases. Germline V gives CDR1 SNHLY, CDR2 FYNNEI. Trimming took 6 bases from V and 0 from J, leaving 15 bases between them. The CDR3 has 16 residues. This CDR3 is CASRGLRAYSYNEQFF. CDR3 DNA: TGTGCCAGCAGAGGTTTGAGGGCCTACTCCTACAATGAGCAGTTCTTC.

The chain couples TRBV4-1 to TRBJ1-4; D is ambiguous. Germline V lookup: CDR1 MGHRA, CDR2 YSYEKL. The CDR3 is 16 amino acids. V lost 5 bases to trimming and J lost 0 bases, with 13 bases between them. This CDR3 is CASSSPQRATNEKLFF. In DNA, the CDR3 is TGCGCCAGCAGCTCCCCGCAACGGGCAACTAATGAAAAACTGTTTTTT.

The gene calls are TRBV6-6 and TRBJ2-7, with TRBD1 as a possible D gene (6 bases). Germline lookup yields CDR1 MNHNY and CDR2 SVGAGI (reference sequence). V lost 8 bases, J lost 4 bases, and 15 bases lay in between. This CDR3 has 13 amino acids. The CDR3 is CASGRGPGYEQYF. The CDR3 coding sequence is TGTGCCAGCGGCAGGGGCCCGGGATACGAGCAGTACTTC.

The gene calls are TRBV28 and TRBJ1-1; TRBD1 might be the D (5 bases). The V end was cut by 5 bases, the J end by 1 base, with 17 bases between. The CDR3 consists of 16 residues. In germline, CDR1 is MDHEN, CDR2 SYDVKM. CDR3 loop: CASSTPPPGTNTEAFF. CDR3 nucleotide sequence: TGTGCCAGCAGTACACCTCCCCCAGGGACGAACACTGAAGCTTTCTTT.

This sequence joins TRBV19 and TRBJ2-7, with 7 bases that match TRBD1. Looked up from germline, CDR1 is LNHDA and CDR2 is SQIVND (reference sequence). V lost 5 bases, J lost 3 bases, and 10 bases stayed unmatched. The CDR3 sequence is 15 residues long. DNA of the CDR3: TGTGCCAGTAGTCCCGACAGGGTAGATCGCTACGAGCAGTACTTC. Translation gives CASSPDRVDRYEQYF. The variable domain in full, completed from reference TRBV19 and TRBJ2-7, reads DGGITQSPKYLFRKEGQNVTLSCEQNLNHDAMYWYRQDPGQGLRLIYYSQIVNDFQKGDIAEGYSVSREKKESFPLTVTSAQKNPTAFYLCASSPDRVDRYEQYFGPGTRLTVT.